The source of this T cell receptor (beta chain) is a study of immune cell composition in non-small cell lung cancer. Study-level information: Tumours were mainly lung adenocarcinoma or squamous cell carcinoma. Notes on the study in general: Tumour-associated clones >0.5% occurred in approximately 32% of adenocarcinomas, roughly four fifths of squamous. Overall clonality, unlike maximal tumour-associated clone frequency, did not predict TIL reactivity.

Details on this clone: Its matching antigen is unknown.

This CDR3 has 16 amino acids. Germline V gives CDR1 SGDLS, CDR2 YYNGEE. Trimming removed 2 bases from V and 5 bases from J; junction bases left unmatched: 7. Normal lung sampling was at least 3 cm from the tumour, as distant as possible. Frozen unsorted single-cell suspensions supplied the genomic DNA. Assay used: immunoSEQ multiplex PCR; TCRdb lists only in-frame clones, some missing. This table has roughly 9,500 clones, 70% to 85% appearing once. This sequence was found in a human donor with non-small cell lung cancer. The gene calls are TRBV9 and TRBJ1-4; 9 nucleotides match TRBD1. Specimen: non-adjacent lung tissue. CDR3 coding DNA: TGTGCCAGCAGCGTTGGGGCCGGGACAGGGAATGAAAAACTGTTTTTT. Its protein product is CASSVGAGTGNEKLFF.